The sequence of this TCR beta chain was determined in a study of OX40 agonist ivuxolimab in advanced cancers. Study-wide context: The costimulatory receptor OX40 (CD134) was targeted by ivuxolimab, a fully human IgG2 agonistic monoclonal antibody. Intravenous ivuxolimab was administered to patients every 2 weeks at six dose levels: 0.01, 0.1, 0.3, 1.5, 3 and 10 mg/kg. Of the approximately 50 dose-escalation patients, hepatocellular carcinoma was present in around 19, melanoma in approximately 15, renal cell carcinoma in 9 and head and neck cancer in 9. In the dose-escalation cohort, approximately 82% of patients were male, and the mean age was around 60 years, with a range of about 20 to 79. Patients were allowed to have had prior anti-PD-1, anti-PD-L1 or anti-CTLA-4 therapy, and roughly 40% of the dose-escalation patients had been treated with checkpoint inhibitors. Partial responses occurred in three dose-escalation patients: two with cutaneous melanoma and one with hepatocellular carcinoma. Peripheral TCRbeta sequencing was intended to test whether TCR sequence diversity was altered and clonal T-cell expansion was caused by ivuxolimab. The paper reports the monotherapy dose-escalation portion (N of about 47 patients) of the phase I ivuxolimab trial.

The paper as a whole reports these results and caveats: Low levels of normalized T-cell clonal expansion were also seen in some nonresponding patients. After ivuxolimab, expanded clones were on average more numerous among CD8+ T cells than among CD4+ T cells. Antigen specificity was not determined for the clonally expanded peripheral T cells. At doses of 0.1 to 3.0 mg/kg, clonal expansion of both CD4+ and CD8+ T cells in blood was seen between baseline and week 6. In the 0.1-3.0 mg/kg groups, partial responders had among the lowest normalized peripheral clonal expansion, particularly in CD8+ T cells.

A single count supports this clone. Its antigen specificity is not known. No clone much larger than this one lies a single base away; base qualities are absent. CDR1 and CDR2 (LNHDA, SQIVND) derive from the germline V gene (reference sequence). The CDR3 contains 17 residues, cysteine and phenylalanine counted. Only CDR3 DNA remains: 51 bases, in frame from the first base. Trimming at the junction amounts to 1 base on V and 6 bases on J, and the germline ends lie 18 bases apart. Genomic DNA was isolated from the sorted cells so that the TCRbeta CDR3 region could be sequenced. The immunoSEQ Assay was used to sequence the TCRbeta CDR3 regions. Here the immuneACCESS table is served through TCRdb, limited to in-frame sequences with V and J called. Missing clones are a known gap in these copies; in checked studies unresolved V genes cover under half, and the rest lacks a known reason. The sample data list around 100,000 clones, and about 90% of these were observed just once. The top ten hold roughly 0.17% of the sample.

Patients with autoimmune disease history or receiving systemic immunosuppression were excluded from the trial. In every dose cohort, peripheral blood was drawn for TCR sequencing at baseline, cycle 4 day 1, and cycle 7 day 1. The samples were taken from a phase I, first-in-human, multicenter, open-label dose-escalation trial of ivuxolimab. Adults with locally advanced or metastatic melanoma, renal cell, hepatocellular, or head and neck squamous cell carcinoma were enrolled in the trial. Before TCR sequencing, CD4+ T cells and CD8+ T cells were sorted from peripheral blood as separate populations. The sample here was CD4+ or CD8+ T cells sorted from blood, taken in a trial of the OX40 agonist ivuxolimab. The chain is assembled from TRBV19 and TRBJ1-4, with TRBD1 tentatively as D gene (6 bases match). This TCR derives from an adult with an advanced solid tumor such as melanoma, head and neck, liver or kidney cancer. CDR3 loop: CASSIVGGTRPDEKLFF. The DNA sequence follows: TGTGCCAGTAGTATAGTAGGGGGGACGCGCCCGGATGAAAAACTGTTTTTT.